This is a list of T cell receptor beta chains from one sample in a study of blood T cells in healthy people across ages. TCRdb ran MiXCR on the 5' RACE reads and lists one entry per CDR3 protein. The data show fewer than 750,000 distinct CDR3 sequences, about 45% seen once. The source material was blood. The receptor source for this set is a man older than 75 in good health. Both conserved end residues are part of each CDR3. A D gene is named only where the DNA matches it firmly.

v_call: TRBV5-8
d_call: TRBD1
cdr3_aa: CASSLALRLGQGYQPQHF

v_call: TRBV27
d_call: TRBD1
cdr3_aa: CASGSMLTGGGHTF

v_call: TRBV12-3/TRBV12-4
d_call: TRBD1
cdr3_aa: CASRGTGQETQFF

v_call: TRBV7-2
d_call: TRBD2
cdr3_aa: CASREAIAGDTGELFF

v_call: TRBV27
d_call: -
cdr3_aa: CASSPYTGGANVLTF

v_call: TRBV20-1
d_call: -
cdr3_aa: CSASQTSLSEQYF

v_call: TRBV30
d_call: TRBD1
cdr3_aa: CAWVRDRGSETQYF

v_call: TRBV7-2
d_call: -
cdr3_aa: CASSLVGNEQFF

v_call: TRBV2
d_call: TRBD2
cdr3_aa: CASRGGLAGSNEQFF

v_call: TRBV11-3
d_call: TRBD1
cdr3_aa: CASSLRTGRTDTQYF

v_call: TRBV20-1
d_call: -
cdr3_aa: CSARRERISNQPQHF

v_call: TRBV5-1
d_call: -
cdr3_aa: CTSSLYGPGSTDTQYF

v_call: TRBV5-1
d_call: TRBD2
cdr3_aa: CASSGTSGGARNEQFF

v_call: TRBV7-3
d_call: TRBD2
cdr3_aa: CASSLTGGLAGHNEQFF

v_call: TRBV4-3
d_call: TRBD1
cdr3_aa: CASSPGQGRGEKLFF

v_call: TRBV10-3
d_call: TRBD1
cdr3_aa: CAISEGQGTKNIQYF

v_call: TRBV4-3
d_call: TRBD2
cdr3_aa: CASSQGGLAGDSGANVLTF

v_call: TRBV7-3
d_call: -
cdr3_aa: CASSHLGGEQFF

v_call: TRBV20-1
d_call: -
cdr3_aa: CSVKDKNIQYF

v_call: TRBV7-2
d_call: -
cdr3_aa: CASTISVTGSEQYF

v_call: TRBV5-1
d_call: TRBD1
cdr3_aa: CASSLGDRSTDTQYF

v_call: TRBV20-1
d_call: -
cdr3_aa: CSATGHGYGYTF

v_call: TRBV20-1
d_call: -
cdr3_aa: CSAKTGSTHEQYF

v_call: TRBV15
d_call: -
cdr3_aa: CTTSRGQDTQYF

v_call: TRBV2
d_call: -
cdr3_aa: CASSEEGRGSVEQYF

v_call: TRBV28
d_call: -
cdr3_aa: CASTPGDRYEQYF

v_call: TRBV20-1
d_call: -
cdr3_aa: CSPPEASTDTQYF

v_call: TRBV6-5
d_call: -
cdr3_aa: CASSPARELGYTF

v_call: TRBV7-2
d_call: -
cdr3_aa: CASSSPTLSYNEQFF

v_call: TRBV5-1
d_call: TRBD1
cdr3_aa: CASSLEGQRDTEAFF

v_call: TRBV29-1
d_call: -
cdr3_aa: CSVDYTGPSSGANVLTF

v_call: TRBV7-6
d_call: TRBD2
cdr3_aa: CASSLSPQGLAASYEQYF

v_call: TRBV12-3/TRBV12-4
d_call: -
cdr3_aa: CASDHNRLVGNGQFF

v_call: TRBV20-1
d_call: TRBD2
cdr3_aa: CSASSPTSGLYNEQFF

v_call: TRBV2
d_call: -
cdr3_aa: CASSEMGRNTYGYTF

v_call: TRBV29-1
d_call: -
cdr3_aa: CSVVPDPGHINEQFF

v_call: TRBV20-1
d_call: -
cdr3_aa: CSARGGGYGHTF

v_call: TRBV7-2
d_call: -
cdr3_aa: CASRPSGPSSYNEQFF

v_call: TRBV9
d_call: -
cdr3_aa: CAGSVRPQETQYF

v_call: TRBV5-1
d_call: TRBD1
cdr3_aa: CASSQGVAKNIQYF

v_call: TRBV4-1
d_call: -
cdr3_aa: CASSQERGGESPLHF

v_call: TRBV2
d_call: -
cdr3_aa: CASRGTGALTRHNEQFF

v_call: TRBV7-2
d_call: -
cdr3_aa: CASSLGPSPGNEQFF

v_call: TRBV20-1
d_call: -
cdr3_aa: CSAGGNLYEQYF

v_call: TRBV6-6
d_call: -
cdr3_aa: CASSPEDEQFF

v_call: TRBV12-3/TRBV12-4
d_call: -
cdr3_aa: CASSLDGLEQFF

v_call: TRBV6-5
d_call: -
cdr3_aa: CASSYSARTEAFF

v_call: TRBV7-9
d_call: -
cdr3_aa: CASSSGTPNVLTF

v_call: TRBV27
d_call: -
cdr3_aa: CASSLSTGIEQYF

v_call: TRBV10-3
d_call: TRBD1
cdr3_aa: CAISATGTGMAYNEQFF

v_call: TRBV7-8
d_call: -
cdr3_aa: CASSLVLVSYNEQFF

v_call: TRBV25-1
d_call: TRBD1
cdr3_aa: CASGDSRPSPLHF